Listed here are 25 T cell receptor beta chains from one sample, sequenced in a study of CD8 T cells in ankylosing spondylitis. MiXCR, run by TCRdb on the 5' RACE reads, gives a single entry per CDR3 protein. The profile shows under 200,000 distinct CDR3 sequences, approximately 13% of them singletons. Sequenced sample: blood, either unsorted or a sorted T cell fraction (not recorded which). These receptors were taken from a female donor with ankylosing spondylitis or in good health (not recorded which).

V usage is TRBV7-2 and J usage is TRBJ2-2, with D tentatively TRBD2 (5 bases). The CDR3 extends over 14 amino acids. The V end was cut by 7 bases, the J end by 1 base, with 10 bases between. CDR1 is SGHTA and CDR2 is FQGNSA in the germline V gene. As DNA, the CDR3 is TGTGCCAGCAACGACTACCTGAACACCGGGGAGCTGTTTTTT. It is translated as CASNDYLNTGELFF.

This clonotype was observed a handful of times. This chain joins TRBV7-9 and TRBJ1-2; D unclear. Deletions cut 5 bases from V and 3 bases from J, with 13 bases between. This CDR3 comprises 14 residues. The germline CDR1 and CDR2 sequences are SEHNR and FQNEAQ (reference sequence). CDR3 nucleotide sequence: TGTGCCAGCAGCGTTGTAGGGTTCGACTATGGCTACACCTTC. Residues: CASSVVGFDYGYTF. Full variable domain (rest looked up from reference TRBV7-9 and TRBJ1-2): DTGVSQNPRHKITKRGQNVTFRCDPISEHNRLYWYRQTLGQGPEFLTYFQNEAQLEKSRLLSDRFSAERPKGSFSTLEIQRTEQGDSAMYLCASSVVGFDYGYTFGSGTRLTVV.

This clonotype appeared many times. The chain joins TRBV4-3 to TRBJ1-2; D uncertain. V was shortened by 1 base and J by 6 bases, with 18 bases between the two germline ends. CDR3 length equals 16 residues. Germline CDR1 LGHNA, CDR2 YSLEER. CDR3 residues: CASSQGYSVDFDGYTF. The CDR3 DNA sequence: TGCGCCAGCAGCCAAGGATACTCAGTGGATTTCGATGGCTACACCTTC.

This clonotype was seen only a few times. The chain uses TRBV11-2 and TRBJ1-2; D is uncertain. V was shortened by 0 bases and J by 4 bases, with 18 bases between the two germline ends. Looked up from germline, CDR1 is SGHAT and CDR2 is FQNNGV. The CDR3 runs to 17 residues. The CDR3 DNA is TGTGCCAGCAGCTTAGACGGGCCTTCCGCAAGACTCTATGGCTACACCTTC. Amino acids: CASSLDGPSARLYGYTF. The full variable domain, rest sourced from reference TRBV11-2 and TRBJ1-2, is EAGVAQSPRYKIIEKRQSVAFWCNPISGHATLYWYQQILGQGPKLLIQFQNNGVVDDSQLPKDRFSAERLKGVDSTLKIQPAKLEDSAVYLCASSLDGPSARLYGYTFGSGTRLTVV.

This clonotype was counted at least ten times. The chain recombines TRBV5-1 with TRBJ1-1; D is undetermined. Germline CDR1 SGHRS, CDR2 YFSETQ. Trimming stripped 0 bases from V and 3 bases from J, with 12 bases between. The CDR3 loop spans 15 amino acids. CDR3 nucleotides: TGCGCCAGCAGCTTGGCCGGGAGGGAGGACACTGAAGCTTTCTTT. Translation: CASSLAGREDTEAFF.

This clonotype showed up many times. The chain has TRBV6-1 and TRBJ1-3; possible D gene TRBD1, 5 bases. V shed 11 bases and J shed 4 bases, with 21 bases lying between them. CDR3 size: 15 residues. In germline, CDR1 is MNHNS, CDR2 SASEGT. The CDR3 nucleotides read TGTGCCGGGTCAGGACACGGAATAAACGGAAACACCATATATTTT. It translates to CAGSGHGINGNTIYF.

V gene TRBV12-3 or TRBV12-4 combines with J gene TRBJ2-6; 8 nucleotides line up with TRBD1. V lost 7 bases to trimming and J lost 0 bases; unmatched junction nucleotides: 5. The CDR3 covers 16 residues. The CDR3 sequence: CASTDRGRSGANVLTF. The CDR3 nucleotides read TGTGCCAGCACCGACAGGGGACGCTCTGGGGCCAACGTCCTGACTTTC.

This clonotype was recorded at least ten times. The chain combines TRBV7-2 with TRBJ2-1; D not certain. The CDR3 contains 13 residues. V gave up 5 bases and J gave up 5 bases, with 10 bases separating them. Germline V lookup: CDR1 SGHTA, CDR2 FQGNSA. The CDR3 here is CASSTEGNNEQFF. CDR3 bases: TGTGCCAGCAGCACCGAAGGGAACAATGAGCAGTTCTTC.

The chain couples TRBV6-1 to TRBJ1-5; 7 positions match TRBD1. The CDR3 spans 15 residues. With 0 bases clipped from V and 4 bases from J, the junction kept 3 bases outside the gene matches. Germline lookup yields CDR1 MNHNS and CDR2 SASEGT. CDR3 DNA sequence: TGTGCCAGCAGTGAAGCGGGGGGACAGAATCAGCCCCAGCATTTT. Its protein product is CASSEAGGQNQPQHF.

This clonotype occurred many times. V gene TRBV7-3 combines with J gene TRBJ1-3; D uncertain. The V and J ends lost 5 bases and 2 bases respectively, with 16 bases between them. This CDR3 has 16 residues. Germline CDR1 and CDR2: SGHTA and FQGTGA. The CDR3: CASSPLGGIPGNTIYF. The CDR3 DNA reads as TGTGCCAGCAGCCCCCTTGGCGGGATCCCTGGAAACACCATATATTTT.

This clonotype was detected many times. The genes are TRBV5-1 and TRBJ2-1, with 16 bases lining up with TRBD2. The germline V gene has CDR1 SGHRS and CDR2 YFSETQ. J gave up 0 bases and V 4 bases, and 7 bases lay outside the gene matches. There are 19 residues in the CDR3. The CDR3 DNA sequence: TGCGCCAGCAGCCTGGGACTAGCGGGAGGGACCAGCTCCTACAATGAGCAGTTCTTC. It encodes CASSLGLAGGTSSYNEQFF.

This clonotype was counted between two and nine times. This chain's CDR3 is CASSAQQGFGNTIYF. The CDR3 nucleotides read TGTGCCAGCTCAGCGCAACAGGGGTTCGGAAACACCATATATTTT. This sequence joins TRBV18 and TRBJ1-3; 7 nucleotides align to TRBD1. The germline CDR1 and CDR2 sequences are KGHSH and LQKENI. V was clipped by 5 bases and J by 4 bases; unmatched bases: 8. This CDR3 has 15 residues.

This chain connects TRBV5-1 to TRBJ2-3; TRBD2 matches at 10 bases. Germline V CDR1 and CDR2: SGHRS, YFSETQ. V shed 5 bases and J 4 bases; nucleotides not matched to a gene: 7. The CDR3 has 15 residues. DNA of the CDR3: TGCGCCAGCAGAAATCTAGCGGGAGACGCAGATACGCAGTATTTT. It codes for CASRNLAGDADTQYF.

This clonotype has a count of ten or more. The CDR3 region has the DNA TGTGCCAGCAGCTTTATAGCGGGAGCCTACAATGAGCAGTTCTTC. This gives the protein CASSFIAGAYNEQFF. The J gene is TRBJ2-1, the V gene TRBV12-3 or TRBV12-4, with 9 bases matching TRBD2. The CDR3 totals 15 residues. J gave up 2 bases and V 6 bases, and 5 bases lay outside the gene matches.

At least ten counts were recorded for this clonotype. The chain joins TRBV5-1 to TRBJ2-1; 13 bases are a match to TRBD2. Germline assignment: CDR1 SGHRS and CDR2 YFSETQ. The CDR3 length is 19 residues. V gave up 4 bases and J gave up 6 bases; unmatched junction bases: 16. CDR3 loop: CASSPLRTSGRKGFNEQFF. In nucleotides, the CDR3 is TGCGCCAGCAGCCCCCTTCGGACTAGCGGGAGAAAAGGGTTCAATGAGCAGTTCTTC.

In the case of this clonotype: This may come from a read error, since a much larger clone is one base off. This chain uses TRBV29-1 with TRBJ1-1; D not resolved. With 5 bases removed from V and 5 bases from J, the gap between germline ends came to 15 bases. From germline, CDR1 is SQVTM and CDR2 ANQGSEA. The CDR3 runs 13 residues. The CDR3 here is CSVPNPRGTEAFF. Here the CDR3 DNA reads TGCAGCGTTCCCAACCCCCGAGGGACTGAAGCTTTCTTT.

At least ten counts were recorded for this clonotype. The chain links TRBV12-3 or TRBV12-4 to TRBJ1-1; D ambiguous. The CDR3 contains 13 residues. The V end was cut by 4 bases, the J end by 2 bases, with 8 bases between. The CDR3: CASSWYSNTEAFF. The CDR3 DNA reads TGTGCCAGCAGTTGGTACAGCAACACTGAAGCTTTCTTT.

In its sample, this clonotype was seen a few times. Mismatch with germline at one junction end may stem from a read error. V usage is TRBV24-1 and J usage is TRBJ2-1; D gene unclear. The CDR3 sequence is 13 residues long. The germline gives CDR1 KGHDR, CDR2 SFDVKD. The CDR3 nucleotides are TGTGCCGCCAGTGATCCCGCTAAGGGTGAGCAGTTCTTC. Translation: CAASDPAKGEQFF.

The J gene is TRBJ2-1, the V gene TRBV12-3 or TRBV12-4; TRBD2 matches 11 bases. CDR3 size: 15 residues. The V segment lost 6 bases and the J segment 7 bases; nucleotides outside the gene matches: 8. The CDR3: CASSILAGVVNEQFF. CDR3 in DNA: TGTGCCAGCAGCATACTAGCGGGAGTTGTAAATGAGCAGTTCTTC.

This clonotype was counted many times. DNA for the CDR3: TGTGCCAGCAGCGCTACCTCCGCTAGGAGCACTGAAGCTTTCTTT. Its protein product is CASSATSARSTEAFF. V and J are TRBV7-3 and TRBJ1-1; D call uncertain. The length of the CDR3 is 15 residues. Germline V gene data show CDR1 as SGHTA and CDR2 as FQGTGA. V dropped 5 bases and J dropped 4 bases, with 17 bases sitting between them.

The chain couples TRBV5-4 to TRBJ2-3; D perhaps matches TRBD1 (6 bases). With 4 bases removed from V and 5 bases from J, the gap between germline ends came to 14 bases. Germline CDR1 reads SGHNT; CDR2 reads YYREEE (reference sequence). This CDR3 spans 14 amino acids. DNA of the CDR3: TGTGCCAGCAGCCACGGGACAAGTGAAGATACGCAGTATTTT. It yields the protein CASSHGTSEDTQYF.

In this sample, this clonotype turned up many times. The genes are TRBV6-2 or TRBV6-3 and TRBJ2-1, with no clear D. The CDR3 runs to 18 residues. Germline V lookup: CDR1 MNHEY, CDR2 SVGEGT. The V end lost 2 bases, the J end lost 8 bases, and 25 bases lay between the germline ends. For the CDR3, the DNA is TGTGCCAGCAGTTACCCCAGCTGGGGATTAATGATGTCCGATGAGCAGTTCTTC. As protein: CASSYPSWGLMMSDEQFF.

CDR3 sequence reads: CATSDSGLAGGGEQFF. CDR3 coding DNA: TGTGCCACCAGTGACTCGGGACTAGCGGGAGGGGGCGAGCAGTTCTTC. The chain carries TRBV24-1 and TRBJ2-1; 16 nucleotides agree with TRBD2. Germline assignment: CDR1 KGHDR and CDR2 SFDVKD. CDR3 length: 16 amino acids. V trimming: 4 bases; J trimming: 10 bases; junction bases outside the gene matches: 6.

This clonotype was counted at least ten times. The chain recombines TRBV12-3 or TRBV12-4 with TRBJ1-2; 7 bases agree with TRBD1. This CDR3 has 13 residues. With V trimmed by 7 bases and J by 8 bases, 10 bases remained unmatched. CDR3 sequence (DNA): TGTGCCAGCACCACGACAGGGAGTAGGGGCTACACCTTC. Translation: CASTTTGSRGYTF.

Worth noting for this clonotype: It may be a read error: a sequence one base away is much more abundant. This chain joins TRBV30 and TRBJ2-1; possible D gene TRBD1, 7 bases. Per the germline V gene, CDR1 is GTSNPN and CDR2 is SVGIG (reference sequence). V was cut by 4 bases and J by 4 bases, with 11 bases left in between. The CDR3 consists of 13 residues. The CDR3 loop reads CAWTRGEYNEQFF. Written as DNA, the CDR3 is TGTGCCTGGACCAGGGGGGAGTACAATGAGCAGTTCTTC.